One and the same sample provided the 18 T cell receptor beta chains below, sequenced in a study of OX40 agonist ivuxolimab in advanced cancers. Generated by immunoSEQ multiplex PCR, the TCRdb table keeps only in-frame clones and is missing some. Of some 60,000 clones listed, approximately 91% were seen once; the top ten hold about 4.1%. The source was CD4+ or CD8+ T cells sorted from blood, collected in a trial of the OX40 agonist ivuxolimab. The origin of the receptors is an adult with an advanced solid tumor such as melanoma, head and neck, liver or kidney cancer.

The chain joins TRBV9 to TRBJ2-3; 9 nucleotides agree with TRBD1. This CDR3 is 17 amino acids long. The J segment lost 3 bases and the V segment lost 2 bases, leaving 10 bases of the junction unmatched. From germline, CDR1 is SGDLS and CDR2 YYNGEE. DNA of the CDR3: TGTGCCAGCAGCGTCTCGAGGTGGGACAGGGAAACAGATACGCAGTATTTT. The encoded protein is CASSVSRWDRETDTQYF.

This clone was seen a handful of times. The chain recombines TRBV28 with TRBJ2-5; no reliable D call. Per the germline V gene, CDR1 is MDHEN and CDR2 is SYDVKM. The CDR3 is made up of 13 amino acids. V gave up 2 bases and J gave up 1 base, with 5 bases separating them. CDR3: CASSLALQETQYF. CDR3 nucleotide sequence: TGTGCCAGCAGTTTAGCGCTCCAAGAGACCCAGTACTTC.

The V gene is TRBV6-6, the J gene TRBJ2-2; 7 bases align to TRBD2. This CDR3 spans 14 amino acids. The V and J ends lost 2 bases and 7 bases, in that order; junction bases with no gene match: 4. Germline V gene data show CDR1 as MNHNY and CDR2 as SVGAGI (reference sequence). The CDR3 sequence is CASSYRGEIGELFF. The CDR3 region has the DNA TGTGCCAGCAGTTACCGGGGGGAAATCGGGGAGCTGTTTTTT.

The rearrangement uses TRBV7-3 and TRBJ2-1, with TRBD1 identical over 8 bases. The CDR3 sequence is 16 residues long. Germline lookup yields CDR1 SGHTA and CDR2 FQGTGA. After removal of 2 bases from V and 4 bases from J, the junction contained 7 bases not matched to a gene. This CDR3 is CASSLSSRQGYNEQFF. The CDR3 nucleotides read TGTGCCAGCAGCTTATCCTCAAGACAGGGGTACAATGAGCAGTTCTTC.

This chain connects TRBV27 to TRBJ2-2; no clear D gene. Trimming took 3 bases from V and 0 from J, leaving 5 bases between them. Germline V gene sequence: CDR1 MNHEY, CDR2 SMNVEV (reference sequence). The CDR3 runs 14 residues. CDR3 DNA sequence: TGTGCCAGCAGTTTTGGGCCGAACACCGGGGAGCTGTTTTTT. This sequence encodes CASSFGPNTGELFF.

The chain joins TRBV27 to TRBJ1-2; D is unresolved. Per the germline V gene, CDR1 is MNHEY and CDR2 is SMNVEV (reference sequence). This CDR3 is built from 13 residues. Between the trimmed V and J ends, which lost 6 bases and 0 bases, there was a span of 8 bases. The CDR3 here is CASSHDTNYGYTF. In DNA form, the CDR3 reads TGTGCCAGCAGCCATGATACTAACTATGGCTACACCTTC.

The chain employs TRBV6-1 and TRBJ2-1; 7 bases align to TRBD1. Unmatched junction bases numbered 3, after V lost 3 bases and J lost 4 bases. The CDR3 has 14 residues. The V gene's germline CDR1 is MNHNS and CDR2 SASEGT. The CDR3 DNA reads TGTGCCAGCAGTGATTGGACAGGTTACAATGAGCAGTTCTTC. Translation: CASSDWTGYNEQFF.

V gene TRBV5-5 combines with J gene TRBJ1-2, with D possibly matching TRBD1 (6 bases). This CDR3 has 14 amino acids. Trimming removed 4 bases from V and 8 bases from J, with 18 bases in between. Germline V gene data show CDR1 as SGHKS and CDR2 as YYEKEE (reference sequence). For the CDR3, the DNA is TGTGCCAGCAGCCCGGACAGTGGGGGTTACGGCTACACCTTC. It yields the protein CASSPDSGGYGYTF.

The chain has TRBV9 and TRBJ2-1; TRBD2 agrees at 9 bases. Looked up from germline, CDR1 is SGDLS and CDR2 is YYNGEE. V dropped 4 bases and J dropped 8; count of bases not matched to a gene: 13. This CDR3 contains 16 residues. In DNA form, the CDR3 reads TGTGCCAGCAGCCCGAGAGGGGGGACTAGCCCCCATGAGCAGTTCTTC. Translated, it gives CASSPRGGTSPHEQFF.

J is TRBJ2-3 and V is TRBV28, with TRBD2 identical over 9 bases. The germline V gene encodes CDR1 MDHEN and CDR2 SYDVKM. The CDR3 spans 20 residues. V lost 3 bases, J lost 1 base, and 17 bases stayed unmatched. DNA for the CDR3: TGTGCCAGCAGTTTCGACGAGGTAGCGGGAGAGGGAGGAGGCACAGATACGCAGTATTTT. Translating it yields CASSFDEVAGEGGGTDTQYF. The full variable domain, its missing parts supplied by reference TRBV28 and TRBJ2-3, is DVKVTQSSRYLVKRTGEKVFLECVQDMDHENMFWYRQDPGLGLRLIYFSYDVKMKEKGDIPEGYSVSREKKERFSLILESASTNQTSMYLCASSFDEVAGEGGGTDTQYFGPGTRLTVL.

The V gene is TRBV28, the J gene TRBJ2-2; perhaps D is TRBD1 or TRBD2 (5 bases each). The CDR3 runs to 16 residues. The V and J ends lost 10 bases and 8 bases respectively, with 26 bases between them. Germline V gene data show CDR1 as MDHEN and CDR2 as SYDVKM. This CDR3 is CATTIRDGPRSGELFF. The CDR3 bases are TGTGCCACTACCATCCGGGACGGACCACGATCGGGGGAGCTGTTTTTT. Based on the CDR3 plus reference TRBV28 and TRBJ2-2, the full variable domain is DVKVTQSSRYLVKRTGEKVFLECVQDMDHENMFWYRQDPGLGLRLIYFSYDVKMKEKGDIPEGYSVSREKKERFSLILESASTNQTSMYLCATTIRDGPRSGELFFGEGSRLTVL.

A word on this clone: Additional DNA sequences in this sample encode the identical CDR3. The CDR3 spells CASSATSGNEQFF. CDR3 nucleotide sequence: TGTGCCAGTAGTGCGACTAGCGGGAATGAGCAGTTCTTC. The chain joins TRBV19 to TRBJ2-1, with TRBD2 matching 10 bases. V lost 5 bases to trimming and J lost 7 bases; unmatched junction nucleotides: 2. CDR3 size: 13 residues. Germline values: CDR1 LNHDA, CDR2 SQIVND (reference sequence).

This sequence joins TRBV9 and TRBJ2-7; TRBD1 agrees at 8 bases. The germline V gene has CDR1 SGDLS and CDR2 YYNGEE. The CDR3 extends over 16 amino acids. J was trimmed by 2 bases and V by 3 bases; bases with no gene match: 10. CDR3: CASSAADRGDPYEQYF. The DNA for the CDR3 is TGTGCCAGCAGCGCCGCCGACAGGGGAGATCCCTACGAGCAGTACTTC.

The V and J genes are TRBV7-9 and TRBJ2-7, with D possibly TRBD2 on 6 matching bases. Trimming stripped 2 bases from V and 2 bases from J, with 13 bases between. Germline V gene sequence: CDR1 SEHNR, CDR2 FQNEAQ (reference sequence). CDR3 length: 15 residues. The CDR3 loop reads CASSLNQGLPYEQYF. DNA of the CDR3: TGTGCCAGCAGCTTAAACCAGGGACTTCCCTACGAGCAGTACTTC.

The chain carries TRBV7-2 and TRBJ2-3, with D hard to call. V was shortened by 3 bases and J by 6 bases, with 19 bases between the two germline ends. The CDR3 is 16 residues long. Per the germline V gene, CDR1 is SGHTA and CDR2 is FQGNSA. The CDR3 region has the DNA TGTGCCAGCAGCTTCGTCGGATACACAGAGTGGGATACGCAGTATTTT. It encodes CASSFVGYTEWDTQYF.

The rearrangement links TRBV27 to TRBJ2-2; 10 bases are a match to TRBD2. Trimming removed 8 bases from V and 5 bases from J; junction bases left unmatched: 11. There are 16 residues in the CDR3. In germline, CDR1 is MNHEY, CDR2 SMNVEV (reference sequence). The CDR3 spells CASRTLLAGRTGELFF. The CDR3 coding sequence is TGTGCCAGCCGAACCTTACTAGCGGGAAGGACCGGGGAGCTGTTTTTT.

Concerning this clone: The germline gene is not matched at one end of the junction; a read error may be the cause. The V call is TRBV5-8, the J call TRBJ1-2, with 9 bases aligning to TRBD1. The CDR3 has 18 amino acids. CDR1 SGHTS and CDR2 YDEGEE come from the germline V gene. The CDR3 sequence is CASSQDRGGQGHNYGYTF. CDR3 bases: TGCGCCAGCAGCCAAGATCGAGGGGGACAGGGTCACAACTATGGCTACACCTTC.

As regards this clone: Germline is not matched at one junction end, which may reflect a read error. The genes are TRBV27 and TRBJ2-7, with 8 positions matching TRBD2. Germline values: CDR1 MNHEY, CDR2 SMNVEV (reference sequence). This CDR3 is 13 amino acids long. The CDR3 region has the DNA TGTGTCAGCAGTTCCGGGACTAGCTACGAGCAGTACTTC. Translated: CVSSSGTSYEQYF.